The clone carrying this T cell receptor (beta chain) showed up many times. TCR beta CDR3 regions were amplified from RNA. Using the HTBI primer set, a first-round RT-PCR was run on the TCR CDR3. In TCRdb, the multiplex PCR reads were re-called with MiXCR into one record per CDR3 protein. Of 410,000 or so distinct CDR3 sequences in the sample, about 15% were seen once. This entry comes from a study of T cells in Graves' hyperthyroidism and ophthalmopathy. J lost 5 bases, V lost 6 bases, and 16 bases had no gene match. The CDR3 extends over 17 amino acids. Ophthalmopathy patients had moderate-to-severe active disease, CAS ≥3, NOSPECS ≥4, and disease duration under 3 months. Exclusion of patients followed from uncontrolled infection, other autoimmune disease, pregnancy or lactation. From roughly 9.2 ml of fresh peripheral blood, PBMCs were isolated.

The TCR was taken from a man between 18 and 35 years old with Graves' ophthalmopathy. The chain couples TRBV12-3 or TRBV12-4 to TRBJ2-5, with 9 positions matching TRBD2. Sequenced material: blood. The CDR3 nucleotides are TGTGCCAGCAGCAGGACTAGCGAGGGGAGGTTGGAGGAGACCCAGTACTTC. As protein: CASSRTSEGRLEETQYF.